The 18 T cell receptor beta chains in this list originate from one sample, sequenced in a study of T cells in Graves' hyperthyroidism and ophthalmopathy. Amplified TCR beta CDR3 regions derived from RNA transcripts. With the HTBI primer set, the TCR CDR3 went through a first round of RT-PCR. TCRdb re-called the multiplex PCR reads through MiXCR, storing one row per CDR3 protein. The repertoire holds some 530,000 distinct CDR3 sequences, approximately 22% seen once, with 45% to 50% in the top ten. What was sequenced was blood. The receptor source for this set is a woman in her seventies with Graves' ophthalmopathy.

This chain joins TRBV11-2 and TRBJ2-1, with 11 nucleotides matching TRBD2. Near its end, the DNA agrees better with TRBJ2-7, so the J call may be wrong. CDR3 length: 16 residues. The germline gives CDR1 SGHAT, CDR2 FQNNGV. CDR3 nucleotide sequence: TGTGCCACCCACCCCCTCGGTACTAGCGGGAGTAATGAGCAGTACTTC. It specifies CATHPLGTSGSNEQYF.

The chain joins TRBV7-3 to TRBJ2-2, with D unclear. Trimming removed 4 bases at V and 1 base at J, with 10 bases between. Germline CDR1 SGHTA, CDR2 FQGTGA. The CDR3 length is 15 residues. The CDR3 sequence is CASSSTVENTGELFF. The DNA for the CDR3 is TGTGCCAGCAGCTCCACGGTGGAGAACACCGGGGAGCTGTTTTTT.

This clonotype occurred a few times. The chain couples TRBV6-2 or TRBV6-3 to TRBJ2-7; D is possibly TRBD2 (5 bases). Germline assignment: CDR1 MNHEY and CDR2 SVGEGT. The CDR3 is made up of 18 amino acids. The V gene lost 0 bases and the J gene lost 0 bases, with 18 bases spanning the gap. The CDR3 is CASSYSFGRPEGSYEQYF. CDR3 nucleotide sequence: TGTGCCAGCAGTTACTCCTTCGGACGCCCCGAGGGCTCCTACGAGCAGTACTTC.

This clonotype has ten or more counts. The rearrangement links TRBV30 to TRBJ2-3, with TRBD2 matching over 11 bases. The CDR3 runs to 14 residues. V lost 8 bases to trimming and J lost 5 bases; unmatched junction nucleotides: 9. Germline V CDR1 and CDR2: GTSNPN, SVGIG (reference sequence). The CDR3 bases are TGTGCCCTCATACTAGCGGGAGAGTTAGATACGCAGTATTTT. Amino acid sequence: CALILAGELDTQYF.

This rearrangement joins TRBV29-1 to TRBJ1-1; D gene unclear. Trimming pared 4 bases from V and 5 bases from J, leaving 11 bases between. The CDR3 is made up of 12 amino acids. Germline V lookup: CDR1 SQVTM, CDR2 ANQGSEA. CDR3 nucleotide sequence: TGCAGCGTTGCCTCGGGGAGGACTGAAGCTTTCTTT. Translation gives CSVASGRTEAFF.

The chain uses TRBV6-1 and TRBJ2-3; 8 positions match TRBD2. The germline V gene has CDR1 MNHNS and CDR2 SASEGT. The J segment lost 2 bases and the V segment lost 7 bases, leaving 14 bases of the junction unmatched. CDR3 length: 17 amino acids. For the CDR3, the DNA is TGTGCCAGCACCCCTGGGGGCCTTAGCGGGGACACAGATACGCAGTATTTT. Residues: CASTPGGLSGDTDTQYF.

The gene calls are TRBV6-1 and TRBJ1-2; D remains unclear. The V gene lost 6 bases and the J gene lost 7 bases, with 12 bases spanning the gap. The germline V gene encodes CDR1 MNHNS and CDR2 SASEGT. The CDR3 loop spans 12 amino acids. CDR3 residues: CASRKDVGGYTF. The CDR3 DNA reads TGTGCCAGCAGGAAGGATGTGGGTGGCTACACCTTC.

This clonotype came up many times. This sequence joins TRBV11-2 and TRBJ2-3; TRBD2 aligns across 14 bases. J lost 5 bases, V lost 5 bases, and 6 bases had no gene match. In germline, CDR1 is SGHAT, CDR2 FQNNGV. This CDR3 is 16 amino acids long. In DNA, the CDR3 is TGTGCCAGCAGCCCGGGACTAGCGGGAGTAGGAGATACGCAGTATTTT. Protein: CASSPGLAGVGDTQYF.

The count of this clonotype is one. A clone one base away is much larger, so this may be a read error. The J gene is TRBJ2-5, the V gene TRBV12-3 or TRBV12-4; D not certain. V lost 7 bases to trimming and J lost 0 bases, with 15 bases between them. This CDR3 has 15 residues. The CDR3 nucleotides read TGTGCCAGCAATTTGAAGACGGCGTACCAAGAGACCCAGTACTTC. It translates to CASNLKTAYQETQYF.

The J gene is TRBJ2-5, the V gene TRBV6-1; 13 positions agree with TRBD2. CDR3 length: 16 residues. J lost 4 bases, V lost 7 bases, and 9 bases had no gene match. The germline V gene encodes CDR1 MNHNS and CDR2 SASEGT. CDR3 DNA: TGTGCCAGCATCCAACGACTAGCGGGAGGAGGAGAGACCCAGTACTTC. Its protein product is CASIQRLAGGGETQYF.

This clonotype occurred many times. V is TRBV12-3 or TRBV12-4 and J is TRBJ1-5; no firm D call. This CDR3 spans 15 amino acids. Trimming cost V 3 bases and J 5 bases, with 14 bases left between them. Here the CDR3 DNA reads TGTGCCAGCAGTTTTGGCGGTAGGCTGCATCAGCCCCAGCATTTT. Translation: CASSFGGRLHQPQHF.

The chain couples TRBV20-1 to TRBJ2-1; perhaps TRBD2 as D (6 bases). CDR3 length: 15 residues. Germline-derived CDR1 and CDR2 are DFQATT and SNEGSKA (reference sequence). V lost 6 bases, J lost 5 bases, and 20 bases lay in between. The CDR3 DNA sequence: TGCAGTGCCACGATACCGACTAGAATTAACAATGAGCAGTTCTTC. Its protein product is CSATIPTRINNEQFF.

This clonotype was detected many times. J is TRBJ2-1 and V is TRBV28, with 9 bases identical to TRBD1. Germline V lookup: CDR1 MDHEN, CDR2 SYDVKM. The CDR3 length is 15 residues. With V trimmed by 6 bases and J by 8 bases, 11 bases remained unmatched. CDR3 sequence reads: CASSPPGQGVYEQFF. CDR3 DNA: TGTGCCAGCAGCCCCCCGGGACAGGGAGTCTATGAGCAGTTCTTC.

To note about this clonotype: One junction end does not reproduce the germline sequence, and a read error may be involved. The chain's CDR3 is CANSDIGGSYGYTF. The CDR3 DNA reads TGTGCCAACAGCGACATAGGGGGGAGCTATGGCTACACCTTC. This rearrangement joins TRBV3-1 to TRBJ1-2; possible D gene TRBD1, 6 bases. Germline CDR1 LGHDT, CDR2 YNNKEL (reference sequence). This CDR3 region has 14 residues.

This clonotype has more than one count but fewer than ten. The chain combines TRBV7-2 with TRBJ2-7, with D unclear. The V end lost 0 bases, the J end lost 2 bases, and 11 bases lay between the germline ends. There are 15 residues in the CDR3. From germline, CDR1 is SGHTA and CDR2 FQGNSA. This CDR3 is CASSLAALLPYEQYF. The CDR3 DNA reads TGTGCCAGCAGCTTAGCCGCACTGCTTCCCTACGAGCAGTACTTC.

This clonotype was detected a few times. The rearrangement joins TRBV5-1 to TRBJ2-2, with D uncertain. Trimming shortened V by 1 base and J by 3 bases, and 10 bases separated the two germline ends. The CDR3 contains 15 residues. Germline V gene sequence: CDR1 SGHRS, CDR2 YFSETQ. CDR3 amino acids: CASSLTVSDTGELFF. CDR3 in DNA: TGCGCCAGCAGCTTGACCGTATCTGACACCGGGGAGCTGTTTTTT.

This clonotype was detected a few times. This chain joins TRBV20-1 and TRBJ2-7; D not resolved. CDR1 DFQATT and CDR2 SNEGSKA come from the germline V gene (reference sequence). The V end was cut by 6 bases, the J end by 4 bases, with 25 bases between. This CDR3 is 16 amino acids long. Written as DNA, the CDR3 is TGCAGTGCCCCTGTGAGGCGCCGGGCTAATTGGTACGAGCAGTACTTC. Its protein is CSAPVRRRANWYEQYF.

V usage is TRBV2 and J usage is TRBJ2-2; possible D gene TRBD2, 5 bases. Between the trimmed V and J ends, which lost 11 bases and 7 bases, there was a span of 14 bases. CDR3 length: 12 residues. CDR1 SNHLY and CDR2 FYNNEI come from the germline V gene. CDR3 nucleotide sequence: TGTGCCTCATCTAATGGACTCGGGGAGCTGTTTTTT. Translating it yields CASSNGLGELFF.